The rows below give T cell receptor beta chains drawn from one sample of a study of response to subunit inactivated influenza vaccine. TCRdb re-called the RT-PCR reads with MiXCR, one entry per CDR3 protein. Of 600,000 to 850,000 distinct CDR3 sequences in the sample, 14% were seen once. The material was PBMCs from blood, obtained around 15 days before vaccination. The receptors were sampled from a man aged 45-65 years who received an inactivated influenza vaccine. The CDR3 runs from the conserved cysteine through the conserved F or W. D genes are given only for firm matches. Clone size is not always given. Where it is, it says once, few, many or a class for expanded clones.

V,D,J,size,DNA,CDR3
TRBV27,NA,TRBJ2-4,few,TGTGCCAGCAGTTTAAGAGGGGGAGAAGCCAAAAACATTCAGTACTTC,CASSLRGGEAKNIQYF
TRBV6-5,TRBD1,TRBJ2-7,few,TGTGCCAGCAGTTACGGGGACAGCTCCTACGAGCAGTACTTC,CASSYGDSSYEQYF
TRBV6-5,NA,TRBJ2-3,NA,TGTGCCAGCAGTTACCCCCCTTACGGGGGGCCCACAGATACGCAGTATTTT,CASSYPPYGGPTDTQYF
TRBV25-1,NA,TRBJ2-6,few,TGTGCCAGCTCCGCCGACAGGCCTAGGGGGGCCAACGTCCTGACTTTC,CASSADRPRGANVLTF
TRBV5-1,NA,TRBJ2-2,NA,TGCGCCAGCACCTCAGGGGACGGCACCGGGGAGCTGTTTTTT,CASTSGDGTGELFF
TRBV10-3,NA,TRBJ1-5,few,TGTGCCATCGGGAAAGGGACAACCAATCAGCCCCAGCATTTT,CAIGKGTTNQPQHF
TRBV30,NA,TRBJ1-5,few,TGTGCCTGGAGTGGACAGAATCAGCCCCAGCATTTT,CAWSGQNQPQHF
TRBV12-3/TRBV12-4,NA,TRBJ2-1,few,TGTGCCAGCAGTTTAGATTCGGTTCGGGAGAGGCAGTTCTTC,CASSLDSVRERQFF
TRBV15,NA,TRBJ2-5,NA,TGTGCCACCAGCGGCGCGGAGACCCAGTACTTC,CATSGAETQYF
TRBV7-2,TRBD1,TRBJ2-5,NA,TGTGCCAGCCAGGGGGAGGAGACCCAGTACTTC,CASQGEETQYF
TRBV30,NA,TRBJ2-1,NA,TGTGCCTGGAGTGTATATGGGAATGAGCAGTTCTTC,CAWSVYGNEQFF
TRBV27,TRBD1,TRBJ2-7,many,TGTGCCAGCCGGAGGACAGGGGCCCTTGATCCCCTTTCCTACGAGCAGTACTTC,CASRRTGALDPLSYEQYF
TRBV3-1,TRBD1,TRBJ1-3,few,TGTGCCAGCAGCTACCCGGGACAGGGTCCTTCTGGAAACACCATATATTTT,CASSYPGQGPSGNTIYF
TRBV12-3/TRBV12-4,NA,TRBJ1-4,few,TGTGCCAGCACGCCTTGGGGTGGGAATGAAAAACTGTTTTTT,CASTPWGGNEKLFF